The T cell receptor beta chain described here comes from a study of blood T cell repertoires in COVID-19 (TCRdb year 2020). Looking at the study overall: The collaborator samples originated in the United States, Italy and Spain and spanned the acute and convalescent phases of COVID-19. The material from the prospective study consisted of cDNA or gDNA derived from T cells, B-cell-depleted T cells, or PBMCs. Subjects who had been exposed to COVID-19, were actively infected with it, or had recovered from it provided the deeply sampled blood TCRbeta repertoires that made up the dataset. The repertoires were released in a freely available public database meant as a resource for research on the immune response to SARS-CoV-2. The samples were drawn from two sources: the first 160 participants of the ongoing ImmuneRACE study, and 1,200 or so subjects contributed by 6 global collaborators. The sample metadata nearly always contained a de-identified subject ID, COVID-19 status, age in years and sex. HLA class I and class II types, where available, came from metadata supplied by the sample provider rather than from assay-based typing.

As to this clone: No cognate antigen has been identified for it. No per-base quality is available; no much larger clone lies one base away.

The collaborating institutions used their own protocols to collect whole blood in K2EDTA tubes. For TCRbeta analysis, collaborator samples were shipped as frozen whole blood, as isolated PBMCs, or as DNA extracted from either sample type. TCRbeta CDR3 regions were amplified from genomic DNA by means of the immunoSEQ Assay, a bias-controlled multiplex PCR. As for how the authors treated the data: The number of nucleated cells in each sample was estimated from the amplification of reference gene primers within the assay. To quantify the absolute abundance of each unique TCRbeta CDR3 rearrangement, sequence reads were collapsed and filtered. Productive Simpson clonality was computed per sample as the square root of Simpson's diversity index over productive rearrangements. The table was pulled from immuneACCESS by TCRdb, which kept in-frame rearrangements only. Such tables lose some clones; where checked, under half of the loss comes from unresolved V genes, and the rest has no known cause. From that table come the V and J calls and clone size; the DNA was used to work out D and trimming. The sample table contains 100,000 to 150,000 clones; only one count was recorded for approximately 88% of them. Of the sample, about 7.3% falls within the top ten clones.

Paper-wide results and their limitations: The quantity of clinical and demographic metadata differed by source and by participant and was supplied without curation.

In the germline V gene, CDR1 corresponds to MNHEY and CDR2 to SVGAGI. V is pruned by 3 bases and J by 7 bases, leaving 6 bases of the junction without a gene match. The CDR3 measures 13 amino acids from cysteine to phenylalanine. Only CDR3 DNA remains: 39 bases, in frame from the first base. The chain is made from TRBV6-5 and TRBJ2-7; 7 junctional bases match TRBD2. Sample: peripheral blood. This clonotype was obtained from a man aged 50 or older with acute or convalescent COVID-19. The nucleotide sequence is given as TGTGCCAGCAGTTATAGGACTAGGGGTGAGCAGTACTTC. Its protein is CASSYRTRGEQYF.